Below are 20 T cell receptor beta chains sequenced from a single sample in a study of T-cell reconstitution after alpha-beta-depleted transplantation in children (TCRdb year 2016). The treatment or condition label for this specimen denotes: allogeneic hematopoietic cell transplantation with graft depleted of TCRalphabeta T cells and CD19 B cells. The library was built by means of PCR. The reads were generated on an Illumina HiSeq 2500. TCR library preparation used molecular barcoding, with unique molecular identifiers applied to normalize quantification of the TCRbeta repertoire. The public reads were reprocessed in TCRdb via fastp at Q25 and MiXCR, keeping in-frame beta chains. Each entry is one CDR3 protein sequence, shown with its most common DNA and genes. The sample records 200,000 to 250,000 distinct CDR3 sequences, 11% of which are singletons. The ten top clones hold approximately 28% of the sample.

The sample was PBMCs, taken before TCRalphabeta/CD19-depleted stem cell transplant. These TCRs come from a child under two years old with acute myeloid leukemia, due to receive a stem cell transplant.

This clonotype was counted many times. The chain combines TRBV28 with TRBJ1-2, with 8 bases lining up with TRBD1. Per the germline V gene, CDR1 is MDHEN and CDR2 is SYDVKM. CDR3 length: 15 amino acids. The junction had 8 bases not matched to a gene; V was cut back by 4 bases and J by 4 bases. In nucleotides, the CDR3 is TGTGCCAGCAGTTATAACAGGGGGTTCGTCTATGGCTACACCTTC. Its translation is CASSYNRGFVYGYTF.

This clonotype was counted at least ten times. This chain connects TRBV12-3 or TRBV12-4 to TRBJ1-6; 7 bases are shared with TRBD1. V lost 5 bases to trimming and J lost 10 bases; unmatched junction nucleotides: 11. This CDR3 comprises 15 residues. The CDR3, as DNA: TGTGCCAGCAGTCCAGCAGGGGGTGGGGGGTCACCCCTCCACTTT. Protein product: CASSPAGGGGSPLHF.

The chain carries TRBV20-1 and TRBJ2-1; 11 positions match TRBD2. CDR1 is DFQATT and CDR2 is SNEGSKA in the germline V gene (reference sequence). CDR3 length equals 16 residues. V shed 1 base and J 10 bases; nucleotides not matched to a gene: 12. Here the CDR3 DNA reads TGCAGTGCTAGAGTTTGGGTTAGCGGGAGGGCATTCGAGCAGTTCTTC. It is translated as CSARVWVSGRAFEQFF.

The V gene is TRBV11-3, the J gene TRBJ2-3, with 7 bases lining up with TRBD1. CDR3 length equals 15 residues. The V gene's germline CDR1 is SGHNT and CDR2 YENEEA. V dropped 7 bases and J dropped 4; count of bases not matched to a gene: 11. The CDR3 region is CASTYTGVQADTQYF. As DNA, the CDR3 is TGTGCCAGCACCTATACAGGGGTTCAGGCAGATACGCAGTATTTT. Complete variable domain (other parts from reference TRBV11-3 and TRBJ2-3): EAGVVQSPRYKIIEKKQPVAFWCNPISGHNTLYWYLQNLGQGPELLIRYENEEAVDDSQLPKDRFSAERLKGVDSTLKIQPAELGDSAVYLCASTYTGVQADTQYFGPGTRLTVL.

This clonotype was observed at least ten times. The chain combines TRBV7-3 with TRBJ2-7, with 10 bases identical to TRBD2. V was pared by 5 bases and J by 5 bases, with 12 bases of the junction left unmatched. The CDR3 runs to 16 residues. Germline CDR1 SGHTA, CDR2 FQGTGA. The CDR3 region has the DNA TGTGCCAGCAGCCCCCGGCCGGGACTAGCGAGAAACGAGCAGTACTTC. Translating gives CASSPRPGLARNEQYF.

This clonotype was seen repeatedly, ten times or more. The chain recombines TRBV7-2 with TRBJ2-2; weak D call: TRBD2 (7 bases). This CDR3 has 15 residues. Deletions cut 2 bases from V and 6 bases from J, with 13 bases between. Per germline, CDR1 SGHTA and CDR2 FQGNSA. Written as DNA, the CDR3 is TGTGCCAGCAGCTTAAGATGGGAGGGGGCCGGGGAGCTGTTTTTT. This translates into CASSLRWEGAGELFF. Looking up the rest from reference TRBV7-2 and TRBJ2-2 gives the full variable domain: GAGVSQSPSNKVTEKGKDVELRCDPISGHTALYWYRQSLGQGLEFLIYFQGNSAPDKSGLPSDRFSAERTGGSVSTLTIQRTQQEDSAVYLCASSLRWEGAGELFFGEGSRLTVL.

This chain joins TRBV6-5 and TRBJ2-5; 10 nucleotides align to TRBD2. Germline V lookup: CDR1 MNHEY, CDR2 SVGAGI. V dropped 4 bases and J dropped 5; count of bases not matched to a gene: 10. The CDR3 runs 16 residues. CDR3 coding DNA: TGTGCCAGCAGTTCTTCTTTAGCGGGGGGTTCGGAGACCCAGTACTTC. This codes for CASSSSLAGGSETQYF.

This clonotype was counted at least ten times. V usage is TRBV7-3 and J usage is TRBJ2-2; D uncertain. The CDR3 loop spans 13 amino acids. CDR1 SGHTA and CDR2 FQGTGA come from the germline V gene. Trimming removed 3 bases from V and 7 bases from J, with 9 bases in between. The CDR3 loop reads CASSLIRSGELFF. In nucleotides, the CDR3 is TGTGCCAGCAGCTTGATTCGGAGCGGGGAGCTGTTTTTT.

This clonotype was seen repeatedly, ten times or more. The gene calls are TRBV28 and TRBJ2-7; the D call may be TRBD1 or TRBD2 (6 bases each). With 9 bases removed from V and 6 bases from J, the gap between germline ends came to 15 bases. The CDR3 sequence is 12 residues long. Germline CDR1 reads MDHEN; CDR2 reads SYDVKM. The CDR3 loop reads CASSDRGREQYF. CDR3 bases: TGTGCCAGTTCGGACCGGGGGCGCGAGCAGTACTTC.

This clonotype was counted at least ten times. V gene TRBV2 combines with J gene TRBJ1-5, with unresolved D. Germline values: CDR1 SNHLY, CDR2 FYNNEI. Trimming took 4 bases from V and 3 from J, leaving 10 bases between them. This CDR3 contains 14 residues. The CDR3 protein is CASSVPQLNQPQHF. In DNA form, the CDR3 reads TGTGCCAGCAGTGTGCCTCAACTCAATCAGCCCCAGCATTTT.

The table lists this clonotype with many counts. The rearrangement uses TRBV11-1 and TRBJ2-4, with 7 bases matching TRBD2. Per the germline V gene, CDR1 is SGHAT and CDR2 is FQDESV (reference sequence). V lost 5 bases, J lost 0 bases, and 4 bases stayed unmatched. This CDR3 spans 15 amino acids. DNA of the CDR3: TGTGCCAGCAGCCCAAGCGGGACAGCCAAAAACATTCAGTACTTC. This translates into CASSPSGTAKNIQYF.

In this sample, this clonotype turned up many times. Sequence at one end of the junction differs from germline and may be a read error. The chain joins TRBV5-1 to TRBJ2-3; 9 positions match TRBD2. The CDR3 spans 14 residues. Germline CDR1 is SGHRS and CDR2 is YFSETQ. CDR3 coding DNA: TGTGCCAGCAGCCTAGCGGGGTCGACAGATACGCAGTATTTT. Translating gives CASSLAGSTDTQYF.

This clonotype was seen many times. The chain has TRBV20-1 and TRBJ2-1; 8 bases agree with TRBD2. This CDR3 comprises 16 residues. Looked up from germline, CDR1 is DFQATT and CDR2 is SNEGSKA (reference sequence). V lost 3 bases and J lost 5; bases outside the gene matches: 12. The CDR3 reads CSARRVAGFPHNEQFF. Here the CDR3 DNA reads TGCAGTGCTAGGCGGGTAGCGGGGTTTCCCCACAATGAGCAGTTCTTC.

This clonotype was recorded at least ten times. V usage is TRBV5-1 and J usage is TRBJ2-5, with TRBD2 identical over 12 bases. This CDR3 comprises 14 residues. The ends lost 4 bases at V and 5 bases at J; junction bases unmatched: 3. The V gene's germline CDR1 is SGHRS and CDR2 YFSETQ. The CDR3, as DNA: TGCGCCAGCAGCGCCGGGACTAGCGGGGAGACCCAGTACTTC. It yields the protein CASSAGTSGETQYF.

This clonotype was seen at least ten times. The rearrangement joins TRBV20-1 to TRBJ1-1; D is undetermined. The ends were cut back, 4 bases at V and 1 base at J, with 10 bases in the middle. There are 13 residues in the CDR3. Germline loops: CDR1 DFQATT, CDR2 SNEGSKA (reference sequence). The CDR3 sequence is CSAIAPGNTEAFF. The CDR3 coding sequence is TGCAGTGCTATTGCCCCCGGGAACACTGAAGCTTTCTTT.

This clonotype showed up many times. The V and J genes are TRBV5-1 and TRBJ2-4, with TRBD2 identical over 9 bases. Looked up from germline, CDR1 is SGHRS and CDR2 is YFSETQ. The CDR3 runs to 18 residues. Trimming cost V 4 bases and J 1 base; bases outside gene matches: 12. CDR3 loop: CASSVSGSPRRAKNIQYF. CDR3 in DNA: TGCGCCAGCAGCGTTAGCGGGAGCCCACGAAGGGCCAAAAACATTCAGTACTTC.

The rearrangement links TRBV18 to TRBJ2-2; TRBD1 agrees at 7 bases. V dropped 8 bases and J dropped 4; count of bases not matched to a gene: 16. The CDR3 has 17 residues. Germline V gene lookup returns CDR1 KGHSH and CDR2 LQKENI. The CDR3 here is CASPPLTLTGSTGELFF. Written as DNA, the CDR3 is TGTGCCAGCCCTCCCTTGACCTTGACAGGGTCCACCGGGGAGCTGTTTTTT.

At least ten counts were recorded for this clonotype. V usage is TRBV18 and J usage is TRBJ2-5; maybe TRBD2 (5 bases). The CDR3 has 14 amino acids. Germline CDR1 reads KGHSH; CDR2 reads LQKENI. Trimming took 3 bases from V and 0 from J, leaving 8 bases between them. The CDR3 loop is CASSPGLHQETQYF. DNA for the CDR3: TGTGCCAGCTCACCCGGACTGCACCAAGAGACCCAGTACTTC. The full variable domain, its missing parts supplied by reference TRBV18 and TRBJ2-5, is NAGVMQNPRHLVRRRGQEARLRCSPMKGHSHVYWYRQLPEEGLKFMVYLQKENIIDESGMPKERFSAEFPKEGPSILRIQQVVRGDSAAYFCASSPGLHQETQYFGPGTRLLVL.

This clonotype was recorded many times. V gene TRBV12-3 or TRBV12-4 combines with J gene TRBJ2-5, with 9 bases lining up with TRBD2. The CDR3 is 14 residues long. The J segment lost 5 bases and the V segment lost 5 bases, leaving 6 bases of the junction unmatched. The CDR3 DNA reads TGTGCCAGCAGTCCAGCGGGGGGTATGGAGACCCAGTACTTC. It codes for CASSPAGGMETQYF.

Ten or more counts support this clonotype. The V and J genes are TRBV18 and TRBJ2-2; D call uncertain. The germline CDR1 and CDR2 sequences are KGHSH and LQKENI. This CDR3 is built from 15 residues. Trimming took off 1 base at V and 6 bases at J, with 12 bases between the two ends. The CDR3 DNA is TGTGCCAGCTCACCACAGGATGGGGTCCCCGGGGAGCTGTTTTTT. Protein: CASSPQDGVPGELFF. Together with reference TRBV18 and TRBJ2-2, the CDR3 gives the full variable domain: NAGVMQNPRHLVRRRGQEARLRCSPMKGHSHVYWYRQLPEEGLKFMVYLQKENIIDESGMPKERFSAEFPKEGPSILRIQQVVRGDSAAYFCASSPQDGVPGELFFGEGSRLTVL.